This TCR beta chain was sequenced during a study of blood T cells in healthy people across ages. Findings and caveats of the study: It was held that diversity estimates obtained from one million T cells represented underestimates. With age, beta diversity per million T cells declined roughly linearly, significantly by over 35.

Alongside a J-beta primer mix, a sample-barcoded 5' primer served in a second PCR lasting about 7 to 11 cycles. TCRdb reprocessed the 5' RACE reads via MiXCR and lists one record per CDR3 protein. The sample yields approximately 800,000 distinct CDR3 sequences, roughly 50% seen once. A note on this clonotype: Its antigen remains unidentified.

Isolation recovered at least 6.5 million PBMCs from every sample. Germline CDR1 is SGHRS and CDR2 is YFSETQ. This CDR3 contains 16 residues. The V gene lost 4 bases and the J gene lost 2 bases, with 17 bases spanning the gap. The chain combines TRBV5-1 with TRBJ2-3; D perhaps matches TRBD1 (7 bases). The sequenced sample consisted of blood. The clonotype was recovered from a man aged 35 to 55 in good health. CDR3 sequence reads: CASSPWGDRSTDTQYF. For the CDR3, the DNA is TGCGCCAGCAGCCCCTGGGGGGACAGATCCACAGATACGCAGTATTTT.